The sequence of this T cell receptor beta chain was determined in a study of CD8 T cells in ankylosing spondylitis. Study observations and caveats: Some of these motif variants have turned up before, in reports on reactive arthritis synovial fluid and blood. A motif of fewer than ten highly homologous TCR beta variants was seen as apparently characteristic of ankylosing spondylitis blood.

Quantitative 5'-RACE was performed with molecular barcodes, and it yielded the TCR beta libraries. TCRdb independently ran MiXCR on the 5' RACE reads; one entry per CDR3 protein. Counted here are a few hundred thousand distinct CDR3 sequences, 18% occurring once; the ten biggest clones make up roughly 42%. Comment on this clonotype: Its antigen is undetermined.

The source of this sequence is a male donor with ankylosing spondylitis. Sequencing used blood, either unsorted or a sorted T cell fraction (not recorded which).

The CDR3 DNA sequence: TGCAGTGCTAGAGATGCAGGGTTAAGCTACAATGAGCAGTTCTTC. Its translation is CSARDAGLSYNEQFF. V gene TRBV20-1 combines with J gene TRBJ2-1; weak D call: TRBD1 (5 bases). Germline V gene data show CDR1 as DFQATT and CDR2 as SNEGSKA (reference sequence). V was trimmed by 0 bases and J by 3 bases, leaving 12 bases between them. The CDR3 totals 15 residues.